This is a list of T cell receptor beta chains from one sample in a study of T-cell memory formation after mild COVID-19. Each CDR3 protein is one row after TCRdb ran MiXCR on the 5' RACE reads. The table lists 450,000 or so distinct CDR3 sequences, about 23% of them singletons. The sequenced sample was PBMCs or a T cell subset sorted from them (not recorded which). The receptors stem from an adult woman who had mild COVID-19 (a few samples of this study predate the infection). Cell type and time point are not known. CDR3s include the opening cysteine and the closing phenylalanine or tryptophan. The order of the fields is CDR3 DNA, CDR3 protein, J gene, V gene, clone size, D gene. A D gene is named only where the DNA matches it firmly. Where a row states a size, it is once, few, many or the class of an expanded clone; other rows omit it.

CDR3 DNA: TGCGCCAGCAGCTCCGCCGGGACACTATTTAATGAAGCTTTCTTT
CDR3 protein: CASSSAGTLFNEAFF
J gene: TRBJ1-1
V gene: TRBV5-1
clone size: NA
D gene: NA

CDR3 DNA: TGTGCCAGCAGCTTCATTTCGGGGGACAGGGGTTCGTGGGAGCAGTTCTTC
CDR3 protein: CASSFISGDRGSWEQFF
J gene: TRBJ2-1
V gene: TRBV11-2
clone size: many
D gene: TRBD1

CDR3 DNA: TGTGCCAGCAGCTCCGGGGAGGACCAAGAGACCCAGTACTTC
CDR3 protein: CASSSGEDQETQYF
J gene: TRBJ2-5
V gene: TRBV7-3
clone size: few
D gene: NA

CDR3 DNA: TGTGCCAGCAGTTCTAGCGGCTCCCCTGATACGCAGTATTTT
CDR3 protein: CASSSSGSPDTQYF
J gene: TRBJ2-3
V gene: TRBV27
clone size: once
D gene: TRBD2

CDR3 DNA: TGTGCCACCAGTGCCGAGAGCGGGGGGCTGGGCACCGGGGAGCTGTTTTTT
CDR3 protein: CATSAESGGLGTGELFF
J gene: TRBJ2-2
V gene: TRBV24-1
clone size: few
D gene: TRBD2

CDR3 DNA: TGCAGTGCTAGAAACCCGGGACAGGGGGCAGGTCAGCCCCAGCATTTT
CDR3 protein: CSARNPGQGAGQPQHF
J gene: TRBJ1-5
V gene: TRBV20-1
clone size: NA
D gene: TRBD1

CDR3 DNA: TGTGCCAGCTCACCCCGGGACAGGGTGGGGAACACTGAAGCTTTCTTT
CDR3 protein: CASSPRDRVGNTEAFF
J gene: TRBJ1-1
V gene: TRBV18
clone size: NA
D gene: TRBD1

CDR3 DNA: TGTGCCAGCAGCTTGGCAGGGGGCCAGGACTATGGCTACACCTTC
CDR3 protein: CASSLAGGQDYGYTF
J gene: TRBJ1-2
V gene: TRBV5-5
clone size: few
D gene: TRBD1

CDR3 DNA: TGCGCCAGCAGCAGAGCTCCTTCAGTGGGGGCTACCACAGATACGCAGTATTTT
CDR3 protein: CASSRAPSVGATTDTQYF
J gene: TRBJ2-3
V gene: TRBV5-1
clone size: NA
D gene: NA

CDR3 DNA: TGTGCCAGCCGACAGGGGGACTACGAGCAGTACTTC
CDR3 protein: CASRQGDYEQYF
J gene: TRBJ2-7
V gene: TRBV27
clone size: few
D gene: TRBD1